There are a few counts of the clone carrying this T cell receptor (beta chain). Its antigen is unknown. The CDR3 loop spans 15 amino acids. CDR1 and CDR2 (germline): SGHTA, FQGNSA. The germline V and J ends were trimmed by 0 bases and 0 bases, with 7 bases remaining between them. The data are from a study of cytomegalovirus exposure and HLA in healthy donors. Notes on the study in general: Cytomegalovirus association was listed for approximately 150 TCR beta chains. Follow-up analysis later connected one missense variant in DCLRE1C with trimming of TCR beta V- and J-genes. A later analysis reported that several of the most significant clusters appeared to be linked to common viral pathogens, among them Epstein-Barr virus.

The PCR employed 60 Vbeta primers together with 13 Jbeta primers. Original data processing: In a later analysis, some 80 million unique TCR beta chains included roughly 11 million shared by two or more donors. Method: immunoSEQ multiplex PCR; TCRdb's copy keeps in-frame clones and lacks some. The V and J calls and the clone size are those of that table, but D and trimming were determined from the DNA. The profile covers some 180,000 clones, with roughly an eighth appearing a single time and 7.8% taken by the ten largest. The V call is TRBV7-2, the J call TRBJ2-3; D not resolved. This TCR derives from a man aged 45-65 years in good health and CMV-seropositive. Sequencing was carried out using PBMCs. The CDR3 DNA reads TGTGCCAGCAGCTTAGCCTCCTCCAGCACAGATACGCAGTATTTT. This gives the protein CASSLASSSTDTQYF.